This entry lists 9 T cell receptor beta chains sequenced from one sample in a study of T cell repertoires in cytomegalovirus infection. No antigen has been identified for these receptors. TCRdb reanalysed the reads using MiXCR and keeps one entry per CDR3 protein. Of around 430,000 distinct CDR3 sequences listed, about 39% are singletons. Sample: cultured PBMCs, taken from culture after CMV antigen stimulation. These receptors originate from a human donor in good health (CMV status not recorded). Some clones in this sample may be carry-over from other donors' samples.

This clonotype showed up many times. The chain recombines TRBV7-8 with TRBJ1-4; D gene uncertain. Deletions cut 1 base from V and 16 bases from J, with 10 bases between. This CDR3 is 11 amino acids long. Germline CDR1 SGHVS, CDR2 FQNEAQ. Here the CDR3 reads CASSLGAGWFF. In nucleotides, the CDR3 is TGTGCCAGCAGCTTAGGGGCGGGTTGGTTTTTT.

The sample holds many counts of this clonotype. Written as DNA, the CDR3 is TGTGCCAGCAGCTTAGGCCCCGGGAGGCTAGCGCATTACAATGAGCAGTTCTTC. It translates to CASSLGPGRLAHYNEQFF. The chain joins TRBV7-2 to TRBJ2-1, with TRBD2 matching 7 bases. The CDR3 sequence is 18 residues long. With V trimmed by 1 base and J by 4 bases, 13 bases remained unmatched. Germline CDR1 is SGHTA and CDR2 is FQGNSA.

The chain joins TRBV4-1 to TRBJ2-7; 8 nucleotides match TRBD1. Per the germline V gene, CDR1 is MGHRA and CDR2 is YSYEKL. The V and J ends lost 4 bases and 5 bases, in that order; junction bases with no gene match: 10. The CDR3 loop spans 15 amino acids. The CDR3: CASSPSEGQVDEQYF. The CDR3 nucleotides are TGCGCCAGCAGCCCCTCAGAGGGACAGGTAGACGAGCAGTACTTC.

The rearrangement links TRBV29-1 to TRBJ1-1; D gene unclear. The CDR3 contains 12 residues. Germline V gives CDR1 SQVTM, CDR2 ANQGSEA. The V and J ends lost 7 bases and 5 bases respectively, with 14 bases between them. CDR3 amino acids: CSAASGGTEAFF. CDR3 nucleotide sequence: TGCAGCGCTGCCTCGGGTGGAACTGAAGCTTTCTTT. The full variable domain, completed using reference TRBV29-1 and TRBJ1-1, is SAVISQKPSRDICQRGTSLTIQCQVDSQVTMMFWYRQQPGQSLTLIATANQGSEATYESGFVIDKFPISRPNLTFSTLTVSNMSPEDSSIYLCSAASGGTEAFFGQGTRLTVV.

The chain carries TRBV19 and TRBJ2-7; D is perhaps TRBD1 (6 bases). V was pared by 0 bases and J by 0 bases, with 15 bases between. Germline values: CDR1 LNHDA, CDR2 SQIVND (reference sequence). The CDR3 runs to 17 residues. CDR3 in DNA: TGTGCCAGTAGTATAGATCTGGGACAACAACTCTCCTACGAGCAGTACTTC. Translating gives CASSIDLGQQLSYEQYF.

This clonotype has more than one count but fewer than ten. The CDR3 spells CASSVGGRETQYF. The DNA of the CDR3 is TGTGCCAGCAGCGTGGGGGGTCGCGAGACCCAGTACTTC. V gene TRBV5-5 combines with J gene TRBJ2-5; possibly TRBD2 for D (6 bases). The germline V gene encodes CDR1 SGHKS and CDR2 YYEKEE (reference sequence). There are 13 residues in the CDR3. The V end was cut by 4 bases, the J end by 5 bases, with 12 bases between.

This chain links TRBV18 with TRBJ2-1; 10 nucleotides agree with TRBD2. With 2 bases clipped from V and 7 bases from J, the junction kept 11 bases outside the gene matches. The V gene's germline CDR1 is KGHSH and CDR2 LQKENI. The CDR3 sequence is 17 residues long. The CDR3 region has the DNA TGTGCCAGCTCACCAGGCGTAGCGGGAGGTACCCTAAATGAGCAGTTCTTC. This gives the protein CASSPGVAGGTLNEQFF.

This clonotype has a handful of counts. The chain employs TRBV12-3 or TRBV12-4 and TRBJ2-7; 9 bases fit TRBD1. V lost 6 bases and J lost 3; bases outside the gene matches: 3. The CDR3 is 13 residues long. The DNA for the CDR3 is TGTGCCAGCAGACAGACAGGGGGCTACGAGCAGTACTTC. It yields the protein CASRQTGGYEQYF.

This clonotype came up a few times. The chain recombines TRBV4-2 with TRBJ2-5, with 12 bases matching TRBD2. CDR3 size: 18 residues. The junction had 12 bases not matched to a gene; V was cut back by 0 bases and J by 7 bases. Germline V lookup: CDR1 LGHNA, CDR2 YNFKEQ. In DNA, the CDR3 is TGTGCCAGCAGCCAAGATTGGCTAGCGGGGGGGACTCGCGTGACCCAGTACTTC. Translation gives CASSQDWLAGGTRVTQYF.